This passage covers 23 T cell receptor beta chains from one sample sequenced in a study of blood T cell repertoires in COVID-19. Method: immunoSEQ multiplex PCR; TCRdb's copy keeps in-frame clones and lacks some. The sample consists of approximately 260,000 clones, over 75% of them appearing once. The specimen sequenced was peripheral blood. These receptors were collected from a human donor in a cohort sampled during active COVID-19.

The chain has TRBV29-1 and TRBJ1-1; D call uncertain. CDR1 SQVTM and CDR2 ANQGSEA come from the germline V gene. Trimming shortened V by 7 bases and J by 5 bases, and 8 bases separated the two germline ends. This CDR3 contains 10 residues. The chain's CDR3 is CSGLTTEAFF. Here the CDR3 DNA reads TGCAGCGGACTAACAACTGAAGCTTTCTTT.

The chain combines TRBV6-5 with TRBJ1-1, with 8 bases matching TRBD1. J gave up 0 bases and V 5 bases, and 2 bases lay outside the gene matches. CDR1 and CDR2 from the germline V gene are MNHEY and SVGAGI. The CDR3 length is 14 residues. CDR3 coding DNA: TGTGCCAGCAGTCCGGACAGGGTGAACACTGAAGCTTTCTTT. This codes for CASSPDRVNTEAFF.

The chain employs TRBV27 and TRBJ2-7, with TRBD1 as a possible D gene (6 bases). This CDR3 spans 14 amino acids. Germline V lookup: CDR1 MNHEY, CDR2 SMNVEV (reference sequence). The V gene lost 0 bases and the J gene lost 5 bases, with 11 bases spanning the gap. The DNA for the CDR3 is TGTGCCAGCAGTTTATCGTATGCAGGGGACGAGCAGTACTTC. Its protein is CASSLSYAGDEQYF.

CDR3 loop: CASSSQGGTGYGYTF. CDR3 coding DNA: TGTGCCAGCAGTTCTCAAGGCGGGACGGGATATGGCTACACCTTC. This chain uses TRBV28 with TRBJ1-2; D perhaps matches TRBD1 (5 bases). Trimming took off 4 bases at V and 5 bases at J, with 17 bases between the two ends. This CDR3 has 15 amino acids. Germline values: CDR1 MDHEN, CDR2 SYDVKM.

The chain employs TRBV3-1 (or the pseudogene TRBV3-2) and TRBJ1-2; 8 nucleotides match TRBD1. Germline V lookup: CDR1 LGHDT, CDR2 YNNKEL (reference sequence). There are 18 residues in the CDR3. V was pared by 2 bases and J by 4 bases, with 15 bases of the junction left unmatched. CDR3 DNA: TGTGCCAGCAGCCAAATTCGCGCCCACGACAGGGGCACCTATGGCTACACCTTC. Protein product: CASSQIRAHDRGTYGYTF.

This chain uses TRBV4-3 with TRBJ2-3; D is uncertain. V was shortened by 0 bases and J by 6 bases, with 10 bases between the two germline ends. Germline V lookup: CDR1 LGHNA, CDR2 YSLEER. CDR3 length: 14 amino acids. In DNA, the CDR3 is TGCGCCAGCAGCCAAGATTTGAGCCCCGATACGCAGTATTTT. This codes for CASSQDLSPDTQYF.

Only one count was recorded for this clone. The chain links TRBV7-6 to TRBJ2-1; 8 bases fit TRBD1. Germline V gene data show CDR1 as SGHVS and CDR2 as FNYEAQ. The CDR3 length is 15 residues. V shed 5 bases, J shed 0 bases, and the junction held 3 bases outside the gene matches. The CDR3 DNA follows: TGTGCCAGCAGCGGGGACAGGTCCTCCTACAATGAGCAGTTCTTC. It is translated as CASSGDRSSYNEQFF.

The chain employs TRBV6-1 and TRBJ1-3; no firm D call. The germline CDR1 and CDR2 sequences are MNHNS and SASEGT. The CDR3 runs to 19 residues. Trimming pared 4 bases from V and 4 bases from J, leaving 26 bases between. The DNA for the CDR3 is TGTGCCAGCAGTGCTGTTGCGGCGAGCAGTTCTGCGGGCGGAAACACCATATATTTT. Translated, it gives CASSAVAASSSAGGNTIYF.

The rearrangement links TRBV11-3 to TRBJ2-3, with D perhaps TRBD2 (6 bases). Germline V gives CDR1 SGHNT, CDR2 YENEEA. Trimming stripped 2 bases from V and 1 base from J, with 10 bases between. This CDR3 comprises 15 residues. The CDR3 loop reads CASSLIRGGTDTQYF. CDR3 in DNA: TGTGCCAGCAGCTTAATCCGCGGGGGCACAGATACGCAGTATTTT.

V usage is TRBV5-1 and J usage is TRBJ1-5; perhaps TRBD1 as D (5 bases). Trimming left V 1 base short and J 3 bases short, with 11 bases between. Per germline, CDR1 SGHRS and CDR2 YFSETQ. The CDR3 is made up of 15 amino acids. The CDR3 nucleotides read TGCGCCAGCAGCTTGCTGGGGGGAAACAATCAGCCCCAGCATTTT. Protein: CASSLLGGNNQPQHF.

The V call is TRBV7-8, the J call TRBJ2-5, with no clear D. Germline CDR1 and CDR2: SGHVS and FQNEAQ. Trimming removed 6 bases from V and 5 bases from J, with 10 bases in between. This CDR3 comprises 12 residues. The CDR3 coding sequence is TGTGCCAGCAGGCCCACCGGGGAGACCCAGTACTTC. Translated: CASRPTGETQYF.

The chain combines TRBV7-2 with TRBJ1-5, with TRBD1 identical over 7 bases. Germline loops: CDR1 SGHTA, CDR2 FQGNSA. The V segment lost 6 bases and the J segment 5 bases; nucleotides outside the gene matches: 10. The CDR3 runs 15 residues. The chain's CDR3 is CASRRTGAPDQPQHF. The CDR3 DNA reads as TGTGCCAGCAGACGCACAGGGGCGCCAGATCAGCCCCAGCATTTT.

The chain recombines TRBV27 with TRBJ2-3, with TRBD2 identical over 12 bases. Germline V gene sequence: CDR1 MNHEY, CDR2 SMNVEV (reference sequence). The junction had 3 bases not matched to a gene; V was cut back by 2 bases and J by 3 bases. CDR3 length: 16 amino acids. The CDR3 DNA follows: TGTGCCAGCAGTTTAACTAGCGGGGGGTGGACAGATACGCAGTATTTT. Protein product: CASSLTSGGWTDTQYF.

This clone was detected only a few times. The chain uses TRBV14 and TRBJ1-2; 7 nucleotides line up with TRBD1. V lost 3 bases, J lost 4 bases, and 14 bases stayed unmatched. The CDR3 is 17 amino acids. Germline V gene sequence: CDR1 SGHDN, CDR2 FVKESK. The CDR3 loop reads CASSHSLDTTGIYGYTF. CDR3 nucleotides: TGTGCCAGCAGCCACTCCCTTGACACGACAGGGATCTATGGCTACACCTTC.

CDR3: CASSLAASGRSGNNEQFF. In DNA form, the CDR3 reads TGTGCCAGCAGCTTGGCCGCTAGCGGGAGGTCCGGGAACAATGAGCAGTTCTTC. This chain links TRBV5-4 with TRBJ2-1; TRBD2 matches 11 bases. The germline CDR1 and CDR2 sequences are SGHNT and YYREEE (reference sequence). Germline trimming cut 0 bases from V and 5 bases from J; bases unmatched to any gene: 10. CDR3 size: 18 residues. Together with reference TRBV5-4 and TRBJ2-1, the CDR3 gives the full variable domain: ETGVTQSPTHLIKTRGQQVTLRCSSQSGHNTVSWYQQALGQGPQFIFQYYREEENGRGNFPPRFSGLQFPNYSSELNVNALELDDSALYLCASSLAASGRSGNNEQFFGPGTRLTVL.

This rearrangement joins TRBV19 to TRBJ2-7; 10 positions match TRBD2. CDR3 length: 19 amino acids. The trim removed 5 bases at V and 2 bases at J, leaving 18 bases unmatched. CDR1 and CDR2 (germline): LNHDA, SQIVND (reference sequence). CDR3 bases: TGTGCCAGTAGTCTAACTGGGCTAGCGGGAGTCGGGAAGACCTACGAGCAGTACTTC. Translating it yields CASSLTGLAGVGKTYEQYF.

This clone was observed a single time. The rearrangement uses TRBV11-2 and TRBJ2-2; tentative D call: TRBD2 (5 bases). Trimming cost V 5 bases and J 0 bases, with 10 bases left between them. The CDR3 sequence is 15 residues long. CDR1 and CDR2 from the germline V gene are SGHAT and FQNNGV. Written as DNA, the CDR3 is TGTGCCAGCAGCGCCCAACTAGCGAACACCGGGGAGCTGTTTTTT. The encoded protein is CASSAQLANTGELFF.

This chain links TRBV7-2 with TRBJ2-7; 7 bases line up with TRBD2. CDR3 size: 14 residues. Germline trimming cut 4 bases from V and 0 bases from J; bases unmatched to any gene: 3. The germline V gene encodes CDR1 SGHTA and CDR2 FQGNSA. In DNA, the CDR3 is TGTGCCAGCAGCTCCCCGGGGGGCTCCTACGAGCAGTACTTC. As protein: CASSSPGGSYEQYF.

The V call is TRBV2, the J call TRBJ1-3, with D tentatively TRBD1 (5 bases). V was pared by 2 bases and J by 4 bases, with 9 bases between. Germline CDR1 and CDR2: SNHLY and FYNNEI. CDR3 length equals 14 residues. Here the CDR3 DNA reads TGTGCCAGCAGTGAAACACAGGTCGGAAACACCATATATTTT. Encoded protein: CASSETQVGNTIYF.

The chain employs TRBV19 and TRBJ1-5; a weak D match, TRBD1 (5 bases). The CDR3 consists of 14 residues. Trimming removed 3 bases from V and 6 bases from J, with 12 bases in between. The germline gives CDR1 LNHDA, CDR2 SQIVND (reference sequence). The CDR3 DNA reads TGTGCCAGTAGTATCGCGATTAGGGGTCAGCCCCAGCATTTT. Encoded protein: CASSIAIRGQPQHF. The full variable domain, rest sourced from reference TRBV19 and TRBJ1-5, is DGGITQSPKYLFRKEGQNVTLSCEQNLNHDAMYWYRQDPGQGLRLIYYSQIVNDFQKGDIAEGYSVSREKKESFPLTVTSAQKNPTAFYLCASSIAIRGQPQHFGDGTRLSIL.

The V gene is TRBV5-1, the J gene TRBJ1-1, with 9 bases matching TRBD1. The V and J ends lost 2 bases and 5 bases, in that order; junction bases with no gene match: 7. Germline V gene sequence: CDR1 SGHRS, CDR2 YFSETQ. The CDR3 length is 15 residues. The CDR3 is CASSFRTGAGTEAFF. In nucleotides, the CDR3 is TGCGCCAGCAGCTTCCGGACAGGGGCCGGTACTGAAGCTTTCTTT.

The rearrangement joins TRBV19 to TRBJ2-2; 12 nucleotides match TRBD2. The CDR3 has 18 residues. The ends lost 2 bases at V and 0 bases at J; junction bases unmatched: 4. In germline, CDR1 is LNHDA, CDR2 SQIVND (reference sequence). CDR3 coding DNA: TGTGCCAGTAGTATAAGGCTAGCGGGGGGGACGAACACCGGGGAGCTGTTTTTT. Translated: CASSIRLAGGTNTGELFF.

The chain combines TRBV11-2 with TRBJ2-7, with 10 positions matching TRBD1. Germline trimming cut 6 bases from V and 7 bases from J; bases unmatched to any gene: 12. CDR3 length: 15 residues. The germline V gene has CDR1 SGHAT and CDR2 FQNNGV. The CDR3 DNA is TGTGCCAGCAGGTGGCCGGGACAGGGGTCAGGGGAGCAGTACTTC. Protein product: CASRWPGQGSGEQYF.